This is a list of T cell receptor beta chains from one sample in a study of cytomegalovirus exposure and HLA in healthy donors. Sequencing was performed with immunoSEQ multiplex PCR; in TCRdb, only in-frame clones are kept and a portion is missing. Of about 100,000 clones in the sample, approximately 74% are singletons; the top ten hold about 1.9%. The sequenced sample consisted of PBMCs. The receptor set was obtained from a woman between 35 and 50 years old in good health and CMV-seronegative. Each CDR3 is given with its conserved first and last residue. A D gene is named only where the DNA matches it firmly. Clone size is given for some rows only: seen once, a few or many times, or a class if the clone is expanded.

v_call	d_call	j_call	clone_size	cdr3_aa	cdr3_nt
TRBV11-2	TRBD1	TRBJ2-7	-	CASSLGPRQGVDEQYF	TGTGCCAGCAGCTTAGGACCTAGACAGGGTGTCGACGAGCAGTACTTC
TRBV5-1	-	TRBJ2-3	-	CASSFGRQFSTDTQYF	TGCGCCAGCAGCTTCGGAAGACAGTTTAGCACAGATACGCAGTATTTT
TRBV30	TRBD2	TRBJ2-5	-	CAWSVVRTSGSAFRETQYF	TGTGCCTGGAGTGTAGTGCGGACTAGCGGGAGTGCGTTCCGGGAGACCCAGTACTTC
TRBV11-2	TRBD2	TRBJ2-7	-	CASSSLGGSLGQQYF	TGTGCCAGCAGCTCCCTCGGGGGGTCCTTGGGGCAGCAGTACTTC
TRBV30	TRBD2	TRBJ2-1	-	CAWSTSLSGKSYNEQFF	TGTGCCTGGAGTACCTCTCTTAGCGGGAAATCCTACAATGAGCAGTTCTTC
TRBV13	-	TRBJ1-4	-	CASSKLESEKLFF	TGTGCCAGCAGCAAGCTGGAGAGTGAAAAACTGTTTTTT
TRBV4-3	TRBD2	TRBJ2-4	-	CASSQGVGLAGELAKNIQYF	TGCGCCAGCAGCCAAGGGGTAGGGCTAGCGGGGGAACTAGCCAAAAACATTCAGTACTTC
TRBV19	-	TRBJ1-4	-	CASSMAGTNEKLFF	TGTGCCAGTAGTATGGCAGGGACTAATGAAAAACTGTTTTTT
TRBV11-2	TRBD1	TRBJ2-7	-	CASSQTGTGYEQYF	TGTGCCAGCAGCCAAACTGGGACAGGTTACGAGCAGTACTTC
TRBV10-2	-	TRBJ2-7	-	CASSESTFSSYEQYF	TGCGCCAGCAGTGAGTCCACCTTCAGCTCCTACGAGCAGTACTTC
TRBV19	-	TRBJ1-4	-	CASSTEGATNEKLFF	TGTGCCAGTAGTACCGAGGGTGCAACTAATGAAAAACTGTTTTTT
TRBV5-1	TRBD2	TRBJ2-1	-	CASSLAAGGYNEQFF	TGCGCCAGCAGCTTGGCAGCGGGGGGCTACAATGAGCAGTTCTTC
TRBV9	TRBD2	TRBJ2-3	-	CASSAGLAGGRVWGTDTQYF	TGTGCCAGCAGCGCCGGACTAGCGGGAGGTAGGGTTTGGGGCACAGATACGCAGTATTTT
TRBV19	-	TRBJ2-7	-	CASSIRDSYEQYF	TGTGCCAGTAGTATTCGGGATTCCTACGAGCAGTACTTC
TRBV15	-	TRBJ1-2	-	CATTRQGNYGYTF	TGTGCCACCACGCGGCAGGGGAACTATGGCTACACCTTC
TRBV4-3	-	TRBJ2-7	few	CASSPDTGLYEQYF	TGCGCCAGCAGCCCAGACACAGGGCTCTACGAGCAGTACTTC
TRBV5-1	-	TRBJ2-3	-	CASSGSGITDTQYF	TGCGCCAGCAGCGGGAGTGGTATAACAGATACGCAGTATTTT
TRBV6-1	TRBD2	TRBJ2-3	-	CASSEGLAGDTQYF	TGTGCCAGCAGTGAGGGGCTAGCGGGCGATACGCAGTATTTT
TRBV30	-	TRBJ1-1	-	CAWSGGQQGPAEAFF	TGTGCCTGGAGTGGGGGCCAGCAGGGTCCGGCTGAAGCTTTCTTT
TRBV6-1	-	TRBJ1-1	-	CASSVSGVEAFF	TGTGCCAGCAGTGTGTCAGGGGTTGAAGCTTTCTTT
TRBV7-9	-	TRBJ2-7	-	CASSLVQGGYSYEQYF	TGCGCCAGCAGCTTAGTTCAGGGTGGGTACTCCTACGAGCAGTACTTC
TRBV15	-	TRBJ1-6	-	CATSSKLEAYNSPLHF	TGTGCCACCAGCAGCAAACTCGAGGCCTATAATTCACCCCTCCACTTT
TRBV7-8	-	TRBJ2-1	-	CASSLVLPSSYNEQFF	TGTGCCAGCAGCTTAGTACTTCCCTCCTCCTACAATGAGCAGTTCTTC
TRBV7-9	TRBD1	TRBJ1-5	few	CASSSSGTGGNQPQHF	TGTGCCAGCAGCTCCTCCGGGACAGGGGGCAATCAGCCCCAGCATTTT
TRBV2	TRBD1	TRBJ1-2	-	CASSELTGQEGYTF	TGTGCCAGCAGTGAATTAACAGGACAGGAGGGCTACACCTTC
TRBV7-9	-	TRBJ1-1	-	CSSSLARGIEAFF	TGTTCCAGCAGCTTAGCGAGGGGGATTGAAGCTTTCTTT
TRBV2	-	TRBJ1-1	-	CASSYRGTEAFF	TGTGCCAGCAGTTATAGAGGGACTGAAGCTTTCTTT
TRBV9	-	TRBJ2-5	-	CASSVGGAQETQYF	TGTGCCAGCAGCGTAGGCGGGGCCCAAGAGACCCAGTACTTC
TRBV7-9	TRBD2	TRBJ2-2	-	CASRGLAGNTGELFF	TGTGCCAGCAGAGGACTAGCGGGGAACACCGGGGAGCTGTTTTTT
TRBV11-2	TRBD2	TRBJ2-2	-	CASSSIRLAGGRTGELFF	TGTGCCAGCAGCTCCATCCGTCTAGCGGGAGGAAGGACCGGGGAGCTGTTTTTT
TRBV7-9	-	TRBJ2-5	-	CASSGGGETQYF	TGTGCCAGCAGCGGGGGAGGAGAGACCCAGTACTTC
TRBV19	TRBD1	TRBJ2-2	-	CASRIIGTGVDRELFF	TGTGCCAGTAGGATCATCGGGACAGGGGTAGACAGGGAGCTGTTTTTT
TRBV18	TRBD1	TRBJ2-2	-	CASSLRSGQGAGELFF	TGTGCCAGCTCGCTACGGTCGGGACAGGGGGCCGGGGAGCTGTTTTTT
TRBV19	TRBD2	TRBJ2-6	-	CASSMAGVGANVLTF	TGTGCCAGTAGTATGGCGGGGGTAGGGGCCAACGTCCTGACTTTC
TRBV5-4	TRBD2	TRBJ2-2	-	CASGGTSGRGTGELFF	TGTGCCAGCGGCGGGACTAGCGGGAGGGGGACCGGGGAGCTGTTTTTT
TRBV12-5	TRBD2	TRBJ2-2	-	CASGLPRTSGGTGELFF	TGTGCTAGTGGTCTTCCTAGGACTAGCGGGGGGACCGGGGAGCTGTTTTTT
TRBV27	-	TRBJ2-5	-	CASSKGGGAQETQYF	TGTGCCAGCAGTAAGGGTGGCGGGGCACAAGAGACCCAGTACTTC
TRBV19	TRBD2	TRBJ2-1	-	CASSNTLAGGPTVNEQFF	TGTGCCAGTAGTAACACTCTAGCGGGGGGCCCAACCGTCAATGAGCAGTTCTTC
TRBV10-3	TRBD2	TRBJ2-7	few	CAISAGGNEQYF	TGTGCCATCAGTGCGGGGGGGAACGAGCAGTACTTC
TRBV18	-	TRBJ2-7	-	CASSPTTVYEQYF	TGTGCCAGCTCCCCCACCACGGTCTACGAGCAGTACTTC
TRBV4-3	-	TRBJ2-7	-	CASSHNGAAEQYF	TGCGCCAGCAGCCACAATGGGGCGGCCGAGCAGTACTTC
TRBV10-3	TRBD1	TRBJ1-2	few	CAIRRQGGYYTF	TGTGCCATCCGGCGACAGGGAGGATACTACACCTTC
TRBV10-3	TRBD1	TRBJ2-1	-	CAIGGQGRYNEQFF	TGTGCCATCGGGGGACAGGGGAGGTACAATGAGCAGTTCTTC
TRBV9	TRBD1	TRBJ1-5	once	CASSGPPGQGKGLDNQPQHF	TGTGCCAGCAGCGGACCCCCGGGACAGGGAAAGGGGCTTGACAATCAGCCCCAGCATTTT
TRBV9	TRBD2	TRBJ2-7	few	CASSAGTSGTNNYYEQYF	TGTGCCAGCAGCGCCGGGACTAGCGGGACCAATAACTACTACGAGCAGTACTTC
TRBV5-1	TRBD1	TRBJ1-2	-	CASSLPGQGFGYTF	TGCGCCAGCAGCTTACCGGGACAGGGGTTTGGCTACACCTTC
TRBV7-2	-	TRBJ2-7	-	CASSRTASYEQYF	TGTGCCAGCAGCCGGACAGCATCCTACGAGCAGTACTTC
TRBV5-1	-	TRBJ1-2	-	CASSLGANYGYTF	TGCGCCAGCAGCTTGGGAGCTAACTATGGCTACACCTTC
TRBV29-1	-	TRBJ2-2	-	CSVVRAGELFF	TGCAGCGTTGTCAGGGCCGGGGAGCTGTTTTTT
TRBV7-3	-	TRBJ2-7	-	CASSLSASDPYEQYF	TGTGCCAGCAGCTTATCGGCTAGCGATCCCTACGAGCAGTACTTC
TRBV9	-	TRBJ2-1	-	CASSVAVSGAREQFF	TGTGCCAGCAGCGTAGCTGTTAGCGGAGCTAGGGAGCAGTTCTTC
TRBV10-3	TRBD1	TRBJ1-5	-	CAVRTGDQPQHF	TGTGCCGTACGGACAGGGGACCAGCCCCAGCATTTT
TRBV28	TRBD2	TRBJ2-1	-	CASSSGTSGSDEQFF	TGTGCCAGCAGTTCCGGGACTAGCGGGAGCGATGAGCAGTTCTTC
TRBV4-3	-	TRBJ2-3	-	CASSQDPGDTQYF	TGCGCCAGCAGCCAAGACCCCGGAGATACGCAGTATTTT
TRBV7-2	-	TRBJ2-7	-	CASSFQAGGGYEQYF	TGTGCCAGCAGCTTCCAAGCGGGTGGGGGATACGAGCAGTACTTC